This record concerns one T cell receptor beta chain sequence. Other DNA sequences from this sample encode an identical CDR3 as well. Germline CDR1 KGHDR, CDR2 SFDVKD. V gave up 1 base and J gave up 5 bases, with 7 bases separating them. CDR3 length equals 14 residues. The data derive from a study of T cell responses to AZD1222 COVID-19 vaccine. TCRdb keeps only in-frame clones here, not all; method: immunoSEQ multiplex PCR. The sample has some 150,000 clones; around nine tenths are singletons. This TCR was sampled from an adult in good health. The material was peripheral blood, obtained on day 0 of AZD1222 vaccination. J is TRBJ2-2 and V is TRBV24-1; a possible D gene is TRBD2 (5 bases). The chain's CDR3 is CATSDFGGTGELFF. CDR3 nucleotide sequence: TGTGCCACCAGTGATTTTGGCGGGACCGGGGAGCTGTTTTTT.